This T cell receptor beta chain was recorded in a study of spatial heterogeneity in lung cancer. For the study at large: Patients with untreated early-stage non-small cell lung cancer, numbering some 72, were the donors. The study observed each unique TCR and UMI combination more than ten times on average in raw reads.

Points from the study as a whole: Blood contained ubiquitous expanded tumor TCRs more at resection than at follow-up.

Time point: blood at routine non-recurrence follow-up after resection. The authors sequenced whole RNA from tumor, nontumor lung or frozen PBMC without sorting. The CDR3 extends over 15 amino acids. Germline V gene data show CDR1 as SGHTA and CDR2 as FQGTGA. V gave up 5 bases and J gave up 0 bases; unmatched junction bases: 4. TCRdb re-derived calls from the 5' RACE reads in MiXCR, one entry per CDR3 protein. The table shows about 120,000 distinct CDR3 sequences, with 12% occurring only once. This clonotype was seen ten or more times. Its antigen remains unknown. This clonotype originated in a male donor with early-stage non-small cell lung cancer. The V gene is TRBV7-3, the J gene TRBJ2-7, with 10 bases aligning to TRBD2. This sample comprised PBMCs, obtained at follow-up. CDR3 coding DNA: TGTGCCAGCAGCCCTAGCGGGGGTTTCTCCTACGAGCAGTACTTC. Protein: CASSPSGGFSYEQYF.